Listed below are T cell receptor beta chains from one sample, sequenced in a study of CD8+CD57+ T cells in acquired aplastic anemia. TCRdb re-called the reads through MiXCR, storing one row per CDR3 protein. The sample records some 170,000 distinct CDR3 sequences, around 45% being singletons. The sample consisted of sorted CD4+, CD8+, or CD8+CD57+ T cells (not recorded which) from PBMCs. These receptors were taken from a human donor in good health. Each CDR3 is given without its conserved first and last residue. Each record gives: V gene, D gene, J gene, CDR3 protein. The D gene is left open where the match is weak.

TRBV30	TRBD1	TRBJ1-1	AWRPRDRGSLWTEAF
TRBV18	-	TRBJ1-2	ASSQQRNYGYT
TRBV2	TRBD2	TRBJ2-7	ASSPGLAGSYEQY
TRBV7-3	-	TRBJ1-6	ASSLGDSSYNSPLH
TRBV2	TRBD1	TRBJ2-5	ASRTGAWTQY
TRBV19	-	TRBJ2-1	ASKVGASSYNEQL
TRBV2	TRBD2	TRBJ2-2	ASKSGTAGELF
TRBV7-6	-	TRBJ2-1	ATRGVSYNEQF
TRBV19	-	TRBJ2-7	ASSISGAYEQY
TRBV10-2	TRBD2	TRBJ2-7	ASLVPSGNSYEQY
TRBV29-1	TRBD2	TRBJ2-7	SVVGTSGLYEQY
TRBV10-2	-	TRBJ2-3	ASSDPYTQY
TRBV19	TRBD1	TRBJ1-4	ASRRQGANEKLF
TRBV20-1	-	TRBJ2-7	SASGRIYEQY
TRBV28	-	TRBJ1-1	ASSSGQSMNTEAF
TRBV7-6	-	TRBJ1-1	ASSLHKNTEAF
TRBV24-1	TRBD2	TRBJ2-3	ATSVSGRASTDTQY
TRBV9	-	TRBJ2-7	ASSVRQGGDEQY
TRBV15	-	TRBJ2-1	ATSSGRGLSYNEQF
TRBV10-3	-	TRBJ1-2	AISESTEHYGYT
TRBV6-1	-	TRBJ1-4	ASIRSGTLNEKLF
TRBV5-6	TRBD1	TRBJ1-1	ASSLGDRVGGAF
TRBV29-1	-	TRBJ1-6	SVGTSNSSLH
TRBV19	TRBD1	TRBJ1-3	ASKLRPGQPRRSGNTIY
TRBV7-2	-	TRBJ2-2	ASSLAWTGELF
TRBV30	TRBD2	TRBJ2-2	AWTALAGGRWAGTGELF
TRBV7-2	-	TRBJ2-1	ASSLGSGTYNEQF
TRBV24-1	-	TRBJ2-5	ATSSSGTQETQY
TRBV29-1	-	TRBJ2-1	SKAWRRGSYNEQF
TRBV19	-	TRBJ1-5	ASSILGGEQPQH
TRBV27	-	TRBJ2-7	ASSFVGDEQY
TRBV20-1	-	TRBJ1-2	SARNALGYGYT
TRBV20-1	-	TRBJ2-7	SATPSYEQY
TRBV5-6	-	TRBJ2-6	ASSSPWANVLT
TRBV20-1	TRBD2	TRBJ2-7	SSTSGSVYEQY
TRBV7-2	-	TRBJ2-7	ASSLRGPANEQY
TRBV2	-	TRBJ1-6	ASSEQVGSPLH
TRBV6-4	-	TRBJ2-1	ASSDGGSYNEQF
TRBV20-1	TRBD2	TRBJ2-7	SANPEGLAFYEQY
TRBV7-8	-	TRBJ2-7	ASSPTNPGATYEQY
TRBV20-1	-	TRBJ2-2	SAKHSGGGELF
TRBV7-3	TRBD2	TRBJ2-5	ASSPQGLAARETQY
TRBV10-3	-	TRBJ1-2	AISQDSSYGYT
TRBV2	-	TRBJ2-3	ASSEATASTDTQY
TRBV15	-	TRBJ1-4	ATSRDRFTGEKLF
TRBV7-8	-	TRBJ2-2	ASSGTGELF
TRBV7-2	TRBD2	TRBJ2-7	ASSSAGGSSYEQY
TRBV20-1	TRBD2	TRBJ2-5	SASSLAGVGGETQY
TRBV20-1	TRBD1	TRBJ1-5	SAGQGRDQPQH
TRBV5-1	-	TRBJ1-2	ASSLQGMNYGYT
TRBV19	-	TRBJ1-1	ASSIGGGTEAF
TRBV19	-	TRBJ1-1	ASSTRRATEAF
TRBV28	-	TRBJ2-1	ASTSVNEQF
TRBV20-1	TRBD2	TRBJ2-3	SARGKRGNTDTQY
TRBV19	TRBD1	TRBJ1-1	ASSPRPGTGLTEAF
TRBV10-3	TRBD1	TRBJ1-1	AIKPGQGSNTEAF
TRBV5-1	TRBD2	TRBJ2-1	ASRTSIGNEQF